This TCR beta chain originates from a study of beta chain features in type 1 diabetes. Broader study findings: In type 1 diabetes patients, VDJ junctions had fewer insertions; deletions at these junctions were more frequent. Sampled from patients, naive, central memory and Treg TCRB repertoires appeared more similar than those sampled from healthy donors. Researchers report that Type 1 diabetes patients had moderately but significantly shorter TCRB CDR3s across all four CD4+ subsets.

This clone has only a few counts. Its antigen is as yet unknown. CDR3 length: 15 amino acids. Of the isolated RNA, all was reverse transcribed, and so the sequenced material was expressed TCRB transcripts. Measured with immunoSEQ multiplex PCR; TCRdb has only the in-frame clones, and not every one. The profile shows under 300,000 clones, around a quarter of them singletons. The chain recombines TRBV21-1 with TRBJ2-7; the table gives TRBD2 as D, unverified against the DNA. TRBV21-1 corresponds to a pseudogene. Input material: central memory CD4+ T cells from blood. This clonotype was sampled from a young man in good health. CDR3 amino acids: CASSKVEGGPWEQYF. The CDR3 nucleotides read TGTGCCAGCAGCAAAGTGGAGGGAGGCCCCTGGGAGCAGTACTTC.